This T cell receptor beta chain was obtained from a study of CD8+ T cells in alopecia areata. About this clone: Antigen specificity is unknown.

Collected material from alopecia areata patients comprised lesional scalp punch biopsies and peripheral blood. T lymphocytes (CD4+ and CD8+) were sorted from PBMCs. Findings of the study overall: Patients shared TCRs less clearly than mice did, possibly for HLA-related reasons.

As the sequencing template, cDNA was produced by extracting RNA and reverse transcribing it. Sequencing was performed with immunoSEQ multiplex PCR; in TCRdb, only in-frame clones are kept and a portion is missing. The sample shows approximately 89,000 clones, roughly half of them seen only once. V lost 2 bases to trimming and J lost 2 bases; unmatched junction nucleotides: 5. The CDR3 has 15 amino acids. Germline V gene lookup returns CDR1 MGHRA and CDR2 YSYEKL. The chain combines TRBV4-1 with TRBJ2-7; TRBD1 matches at 8 bases. The origin of this receptor is a human donor with alopecia areata. Sequencing used NKG2D-high CD8+ T cells sorted from blood. The CDR3 DNA sequence: TGCGCCAGCAGCCAAAACAGGGGGGAGACCTACGAGCAGTACTTC. Its translation: CASSQNRGETYEQYF.